This passage covers 20 T cell receptor beta chains from one sample sequenced in a study of blood T cell repertoires in COVID-19. This table comes from immunoSEQ multiplex PCR, and its TCRdb copy is limited to in-frame clones, with some not included. The table records about 51,000 clones, more than 70% of them present only once. Sequenced sample: peripheral blood. These receptor sequences come from a man at least 80 years old with active COVID-19.

The chain carries TRBV6-5 and TRBJ2-1, with a possible D match to TRBD1 (6 bases). Between the trimmed V and J ends, which lost 2 bases and 3 bases, there was a span of 8 bases. Germline V CDR1 and CDR2: MNHEY, SVGAGI. The length of the CDR3 is 14 residues. In DNA form, the CDR3 reads TGTGCCAGCAGTTACGAACAGGGCTACAATGAGCAGTTCTTC. This encodes CASSYEQGYNEQFF.

The CDR3 loop is CASSPKGQSGYGYTF. The CDR3, as DNA: TGTGCCAGTAGTCCGAAAGGACAGAGCGGCTATGGCTACACCTTC. The gene calls are TRBV19 and TRBJ1-2; possibly TRBD1 for D (6 bases). The CDR3 extends over 15 amino acids. Germline V CDR1 and CDR2: LNHDA, SQIVND (reference sequence). Trimming stripped 5 bases from V and 4 bases from J, with 17 bases between.

The chain links TRBV5-1 to TRBJ2-1, with 10 bases fitting TRBD2. Germline trimming cut 8 bases from V and 1 base from J; bases unmatched to any gene: 12. There are 17 residues in the CDR3. CDR1 is SGHRS and CDR2 is YFSETQ in the germline V gene. CDR3 sequence: CASRSGRYLQSYNEQFF. DNA of the CDR3: TGCGCCAGTCGTAGCGGGAGGTACCTCCAGTCCTACAATGAGCAGTTCTTC.

V usage is TRBV18 and J usage is TRBJ2-6; 11 bases align to TRBD1. The germline V gene has CDR1 KGHSH and CDR2 LQKENI. V trimming: 1 base; J trimming: 2 bases; junction bases outside the gene matches: 7. This CDR3 is built from 19 residues. The CDR3 region has the DNA TGTGCCAGCTCACCACAGGGGACAGGGGGTCTTGCTGGGGCCAACGTCCTGACTTTC. Protein product: CASSPQGTGGLAGANVLTF.

The chain uses TRBV10-3 and TRBJ1-3; possible D gene TRBD1, 6 bases. Germline assignment: CDR1 ENHRY and CDR2 SYGVKD. Trimming took 5 bases from V and 3 from J, leaving 17 bases between them. This CDR3 has 16 amino acids. CDR3 amino acids: CAISPTGTAFGNTIYF. The CDR3 DNA reads as TGTGCCATCAGTCCCACAGGGACGGCCTTTGGAAACACCATATATTTT.

This clone was picked up one time. The chain has TRBV12-3 or TRBV12-4 and TRBJ2-1, with TRBD2 as a possible D gene (6 bases). The CDR3 spans 13 residues. V was pared by 4 bases and J by 9 bases, with 13 bases between. CDR3 coding DNA: TGTGCCAGCAGTTCTCGACCCGGGAGTGAGCAGTTCTTC. It codes for CASSSRPGSEQFF.

The chain recombines TRBV18 with TRBJ1-2; D unresolved. The germline V gene has CDR1 KGHSH and CDR2 LQKENI. V gave up 4 bases and J gave up 0 bases, with 9 bases separating them. The CDR3 covers 14 residues. CDR3 region: CASSQTGANYGYTF. In DNA form, the CDR3 reads TGTGCCAGCTCACAAACGGGAGCTAACTATGGCTACACCTTC.

The chain links TRBV7-2 to TRBJ2-1; TRBD1 might be the D (5 bases). CDR1 SGHTA and CDR2 FQGNSA come from the germline V gene. The V and J ends lost 1 base and 9 bases respectively, with 13 bases between them. The CDR3 is made up of 14 amino acids. CDR3 residues: CASSLDPGFGEQFF. CDR3 sequence (DNA): TGTGCCAGCAGCTTAGATCCAGGGTTTGGTGAGCAGTTCTTC. Looking up the rest from reference TRBV7-2 and TRBJ2-1 gives the full variable domain: GAGVSQSPSNKVTEKGKDVELRCDPISGHTALYWYRQSLGQGLEFLIYFQGNSAPDKSGLPSDRFSAERTGGSVSTLTIQRTQQEDSAVYLCASSLDPGFGEQFFGPGTRLTVL.

The chain couples TRBV7-2 to TRBJ1-2; no definite D call. Trimming cost V 6 bases and J 1 base, with 18 bases left between them. Germline V gives CDR1 SGHTA, CDR2 FQGNSA. CDR3 length equals 16 residues. CDR3 DNA sequence: TGTGCCAGCAGGCCCGGTGCTCCAGGCCGTAACTATGGCTACACCTTC. This codes for CASRPGAPGRNYGYTF.

This clone was counted a few times. V and J are TRBV4-2 and TRBJ2-4; 13 bases are a match to TRBD2. Trimming took 2 bases from V and 7 from J; bases not matched to a gene: 8. CDR3 size: 17 residues. Germline values: CDR1 LGHNA, CDR2 YNFKEQ. The CDR3: CASSQPGLAGVFNIQYF. As DNA, the CDR3 is TGTGCCAGCAGCCAACCCGGACTAGCGGGAGTTTTTAACATTCAGTACTTC.

CDR3 sequence: CASSIVLTGGMVNTEAFF. The CDR3 coding sequence is TGTGCCAGTAGTATAGTTCTCACAGGGGGTATGGTGAACACTGAAGCTTTCTTT. This rearrangement joins TRBV19 to TRBJ1-1, with TRBD1 identical over 8 bases. Germline CDR1 is LNHDA and CDR2 is SQIVND (reference sequence). Germline trimming cut 1 base from V and 0 bases from J; bases unmatched to any gene: 10. The CDR3 has 18 residues.

V gene TRBV23-1 combines with J gene TRBJ2-2; TRBD1 agrees at 7 bases. TRBV23-1 is identified as an open reading frame with a role that is uncertain. The CDR3 covers 18 residues. V lost 7 bases and J lost 2; bases outside the gene matches: 16. The CDR3 is CASKHQGRGGGNTGELFF. The CDR3 DNA follows: TGCGCCAGCAAACACCAGGGGCGAGGGGGCGGTAACACCGGGGAGCTGTTTTTT.

In this sample, this clone turned up once. The chain combines TRBV10-3 with TRBJ2-1, with D possibly TRBD2 on 6 matching bases. Germline lookup yields CDR1 ENHRY and CDR2 SYGVKD. Trimming shortened V by 2 bases and J by 4 bases, and 15 bases separated the two germline ends. CDR3 length equals 16 residues. DNA of the CDR3: TGTGCCATCAGTGAGCCCACGGGAGATCAATACAATGAGCAGTTCTTC. This codes for CAISEPTGDQYNEQFF.

The rearrangement links TRBV7-3 to TRBJ2-6; tentative D call: TRBD1 (5 bases). This CDR3 spans 18 amino acids. The ends were cut back, 5 bases at V and 0 bases at J, with 17 bases in the middle. Germline V gives CDR1 SGHTA, CDR2 FQGTGA. DNA of the CDR3: TGTGCCAGCAGCCCTACATATACAGGTTCCTCTGGGGCCAACGTCCTGACTTTC. Translated: CASSPTYTGSSGANVLTF.

The chain links TRBV4-3 to TRBJ1-4; D unclear. The CDR3 extends over 16 amino acids. The germline V and J ends were trimmed by 1 base and 6 bases, with 15 bases remaining between them. Germline V gene sequence: CDR1 LGHNA, CDR2 YSLEER. The CDR3 DNA follows: TGCGCCAGCAGCCAAGGCCTAGGAGGGTATGATGAAAAACTGTTTTTT. Protein sequence: CASSQGLGGYDEKLFF.

The rearrangement joins TRBV14 to TRBJ2-1; D unresolved. The V gene lost 0 bases and the J gene lost 7 bases, with 10 bases spanning the gap. The CDR3 is 14 amino acids. In germline, CDR1 is SGHDN, CDR2 FVKESK. CDR3 nucleotides: TGTGCCAGCAGCCAAGATTGGGTCAGGAATGAGCAGTTCTTC. As protein: CASSQDWVRNEQFF.

The chain uses TRBV7-2 and TRBJ2-7; TRBD1 agrees at 8 bases. With V trimmed by 5 bases and J by 3 bases, 9 bases remained unmatched. Germline V gene lookup returns CDR1 SGHTA and CDR2 FQGNSA. The CDR3 has 15 residues. The CDR3 DNA reads TGTGCCAGCAGCCCCGGACAGGGAGGCGGCTACGAGCAGTACTTC. The encoded protein is CASSPGQGGGYEQYF.

This chain joins TRBV5-1 and TRBJ1-3; D not certain. The CDR3 runs 16 residues. Germline V gene lookup returns CDR1 SGHRS and CDR2 YFSETQ. V dropped 4 bases and J dropped 0 bases, with 14 bases sitting between them. CDR3 protein: CASSIEALVSGNTIYF. In nucleotides, the CDR3 is TGCGCCAGCAGCATCGAGGCCCTGGTCTCTGGAAACACCATATATTTT.

J is TRBJ1-5 and V is TRBV28; D unclear. CDR3 length equals 12 residues. The V gene lost 2 bases and the J gene lost 6 bases, with 5 bases spanning the gap. Germline CDR1 reads MDHEN; CDR2 reads SYDVKM. In DNA form, the CDR3 reads TGTGCCAGCAGTTTAAACAGTCAGCCCCAGCATTTT. Its protein is CASSLNSQPQHF. Supplemented by reference TRBV28 and TRBJ1-5, the full variable domain reads DVKVTQSSRYLVKRTGEKVFLECVQDMDHENMFWYRQDPGLGLRLIYFSYDVKMKEKGDIPEGYSVSREKKERFSLILESASTNQTSMYLCASSLNSQPQHFGDGTRLSIL.

The V and J genes are TRBV7-2 and TRBJ1-5; 11 bases align to TRBD1. The V gene end was trimmed by 4 bases and the J gene end by 2 bases; junction bases not matched to a gene: 1. This CDR3 region has 15 residues. CDR1 and CDR2 from the germline V gene are SGHTA and FQGNSA. The DNA for the CDR3 is TGTGCCAGCAGCTCGGACAGGGGGCGCAATCAGCCCCAGCATTTT. Protein product: CASSSDRGRNQPQHF.